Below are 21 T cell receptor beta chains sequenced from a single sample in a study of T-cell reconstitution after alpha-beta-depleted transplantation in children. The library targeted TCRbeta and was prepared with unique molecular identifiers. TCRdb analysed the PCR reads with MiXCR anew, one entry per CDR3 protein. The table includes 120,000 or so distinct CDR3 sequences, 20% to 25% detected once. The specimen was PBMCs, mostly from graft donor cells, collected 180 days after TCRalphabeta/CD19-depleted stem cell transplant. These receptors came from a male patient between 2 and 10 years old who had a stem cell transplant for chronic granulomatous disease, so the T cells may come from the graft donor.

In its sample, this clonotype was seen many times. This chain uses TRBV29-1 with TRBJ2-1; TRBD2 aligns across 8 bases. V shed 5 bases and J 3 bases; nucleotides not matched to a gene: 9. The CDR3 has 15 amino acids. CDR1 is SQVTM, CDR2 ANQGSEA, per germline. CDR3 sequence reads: CSVPKIAGLYNEQFF. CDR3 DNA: TGCAGCGTTCCCAAGATAGCGGGGCTCTACAATGAGCAGTTCTTC.

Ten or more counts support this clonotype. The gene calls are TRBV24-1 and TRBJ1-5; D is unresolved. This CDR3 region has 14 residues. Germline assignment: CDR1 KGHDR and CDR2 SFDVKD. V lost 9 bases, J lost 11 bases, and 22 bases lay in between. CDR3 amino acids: CATQSGVTGSAQHF. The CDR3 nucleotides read TGTGCCACCCAGAGCGGGGTAACGGGATCAGCCCAGCATTTT.

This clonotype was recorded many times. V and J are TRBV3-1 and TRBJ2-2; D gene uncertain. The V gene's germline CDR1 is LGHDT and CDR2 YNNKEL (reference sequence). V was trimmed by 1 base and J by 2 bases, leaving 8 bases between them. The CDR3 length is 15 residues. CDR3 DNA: TGTGCCAGCAGCCAAGTGCTAATTAACACCGGGGAGCTGTTTTTT. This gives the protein CASSQVLINTGELFF.

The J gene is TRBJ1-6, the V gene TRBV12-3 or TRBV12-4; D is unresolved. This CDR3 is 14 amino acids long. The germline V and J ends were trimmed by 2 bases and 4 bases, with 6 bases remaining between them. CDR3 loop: CASSLNPYNSPLHF. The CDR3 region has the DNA TGTGCCAGCAGTTTAAATCCTTATAATTCACCCCTCCACTTT.

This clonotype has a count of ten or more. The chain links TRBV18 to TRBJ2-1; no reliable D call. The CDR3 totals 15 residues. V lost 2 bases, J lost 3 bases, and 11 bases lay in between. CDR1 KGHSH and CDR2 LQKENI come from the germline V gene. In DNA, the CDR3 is TGTGCCAGCTCACCAAATCGGGTGAGCTACAATGAGCAGTTCTTC. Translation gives CASSPNRVSYNEQFF.

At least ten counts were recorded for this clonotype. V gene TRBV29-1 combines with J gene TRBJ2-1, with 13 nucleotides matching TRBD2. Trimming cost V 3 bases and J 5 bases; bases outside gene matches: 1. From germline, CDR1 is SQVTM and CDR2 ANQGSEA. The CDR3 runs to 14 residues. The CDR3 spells CSVEGTSGNNEQFF. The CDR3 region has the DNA TGCAGCGTTGAGGGGACTAGCGGGAACAATGAGCAGTTCTTC.

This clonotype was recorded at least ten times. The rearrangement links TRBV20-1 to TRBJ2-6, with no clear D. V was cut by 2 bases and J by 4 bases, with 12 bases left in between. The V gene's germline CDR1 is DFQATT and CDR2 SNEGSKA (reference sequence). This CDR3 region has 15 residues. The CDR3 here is CSARYWKYGANVLTF. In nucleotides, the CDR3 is TGCAGTGCTAGATATTGGAAATACGGGGCCAACGTCCTGACTTTC.

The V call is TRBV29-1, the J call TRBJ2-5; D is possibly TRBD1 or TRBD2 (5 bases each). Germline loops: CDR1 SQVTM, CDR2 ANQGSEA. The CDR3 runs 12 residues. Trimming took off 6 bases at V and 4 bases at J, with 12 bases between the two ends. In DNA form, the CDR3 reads TGCAGCGTGGCCGGGACCGGAGAGACCCAGTACTTC. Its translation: CSVAGTGETQYF.

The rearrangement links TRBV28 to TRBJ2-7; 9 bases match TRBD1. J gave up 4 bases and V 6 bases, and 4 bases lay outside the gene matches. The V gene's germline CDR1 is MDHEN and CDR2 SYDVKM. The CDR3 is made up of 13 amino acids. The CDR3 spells CASRGTGTYEQYF. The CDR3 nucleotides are TGTGCCAGCAGGGGGACAGGGACTTACGAGCAGTACTTC.

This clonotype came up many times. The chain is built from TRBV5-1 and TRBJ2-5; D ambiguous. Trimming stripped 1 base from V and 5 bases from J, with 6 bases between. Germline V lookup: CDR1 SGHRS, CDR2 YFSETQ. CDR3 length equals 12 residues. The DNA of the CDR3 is TGCGCCAGCAGCTTGCCGAAGGAGACCCAGTACTTC. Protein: CASSLPKETQYF.

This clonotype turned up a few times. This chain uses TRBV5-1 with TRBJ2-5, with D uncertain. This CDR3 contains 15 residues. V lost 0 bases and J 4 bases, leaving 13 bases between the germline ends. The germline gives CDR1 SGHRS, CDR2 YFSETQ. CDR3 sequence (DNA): TGCGCCAGCAGCTTGGATGGAGCGAGATCAGAGACCCAGTACTTC. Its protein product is CASSLDGARSETQYF.

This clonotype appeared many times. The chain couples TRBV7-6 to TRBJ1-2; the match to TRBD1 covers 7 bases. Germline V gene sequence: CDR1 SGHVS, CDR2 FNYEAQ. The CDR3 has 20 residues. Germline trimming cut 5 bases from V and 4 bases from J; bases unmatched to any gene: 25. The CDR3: CASSRFVISGRQGGTYGYTF. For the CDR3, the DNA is TGTGCCAGCAGCCGTTTCGTGATTTCGGGCAGACAGGGTGGGACCTATGGCTACACCTTC.

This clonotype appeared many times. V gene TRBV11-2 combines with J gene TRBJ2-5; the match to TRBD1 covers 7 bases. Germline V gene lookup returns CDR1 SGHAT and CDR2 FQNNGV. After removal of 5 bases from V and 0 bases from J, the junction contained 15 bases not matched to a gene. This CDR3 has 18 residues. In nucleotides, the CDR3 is TGTGCCAGCAGCCCCAGGTCGAAGTCAGGGGGTGACCAAGAGACCCAGTACTTC. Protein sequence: CASSPRSKSGGDQETQYF.

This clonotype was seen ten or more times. The CDR3 sequence: CASSFNPARGDNEQFF. CDR3 bases: TGCGCCAGCAGCTTCAACCCAGCGAGGGGGGACAATGAGCAGTTCTTC. The chain couples TRBV5-1 to TRBJ2-1; the D gene could be TRBD1 or TRBD2 (6 bases each). Trimming removed 2 bases from V and 5 bases from J, with 17 bases in between. CDR1 SGHRS and CDR2 YFSETQ come from the germline V gene. The CDR3 covers 16 residues. Full variable domain (missing parts from reference TRBV5-1 and TRBJ2-1): KAGVTQTPRYLIKTRGQQVTLSCSPISGHRSVSWYQQTPGQGLQFLFEYFSETQRNKGNFPGRFSGRQFSNSRSEMNVSTLELGDSALYLCASSFNPARGDNEQFFGPGTRLTVL.

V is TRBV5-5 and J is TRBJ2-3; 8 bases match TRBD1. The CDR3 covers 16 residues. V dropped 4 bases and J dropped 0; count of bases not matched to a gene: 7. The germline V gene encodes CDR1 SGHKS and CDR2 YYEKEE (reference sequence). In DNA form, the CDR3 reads TGTGCCAGCAGCCCGGACAGGGCTACTAGCACAGATACGCAGTATTTT. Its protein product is CASSPDRATSTDTQYF.

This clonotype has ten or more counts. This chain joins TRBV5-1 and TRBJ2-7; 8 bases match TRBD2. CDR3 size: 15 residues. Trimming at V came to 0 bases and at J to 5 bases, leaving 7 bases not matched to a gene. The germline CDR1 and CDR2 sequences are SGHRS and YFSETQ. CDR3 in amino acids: CASSLESGRVHEQYF. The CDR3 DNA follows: TGCGCCAGCAGCTTGGAGAGCGGGAGAGTGCACGAGCAGTACTTC.

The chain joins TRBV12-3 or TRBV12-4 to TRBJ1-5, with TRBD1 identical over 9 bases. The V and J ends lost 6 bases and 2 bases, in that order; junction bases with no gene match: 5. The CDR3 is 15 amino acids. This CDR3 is CASRRTGEGNQPQHF. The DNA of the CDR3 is TGTGCCAGCAGACGGACAGGGGAAGGCAATCAGCCCCAGCATTTT.

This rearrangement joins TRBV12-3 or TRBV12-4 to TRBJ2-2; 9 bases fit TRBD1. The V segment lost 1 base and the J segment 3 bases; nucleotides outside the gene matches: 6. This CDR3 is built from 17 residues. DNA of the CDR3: TGTGCCAGCAGTTTAGTTCCCCGGGACAGGGACACCGGGGAGCTGTTTTTT. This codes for CASSLVPRDRDTGELFF.

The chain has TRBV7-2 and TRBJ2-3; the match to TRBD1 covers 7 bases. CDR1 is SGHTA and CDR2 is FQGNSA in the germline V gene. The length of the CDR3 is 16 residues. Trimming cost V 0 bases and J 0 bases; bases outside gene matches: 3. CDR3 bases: TGTGCCAGCAGCTTAGCAGGGGGCCATAGCACAGATACGCAGTATTTT. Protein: CASSLAGGHSTDTQYF.

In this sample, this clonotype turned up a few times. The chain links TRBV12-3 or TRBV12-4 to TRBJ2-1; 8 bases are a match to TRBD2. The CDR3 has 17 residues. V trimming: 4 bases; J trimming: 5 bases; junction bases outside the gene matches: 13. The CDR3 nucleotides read TGTGCCAGCAGTTCTGGAATACGGGAGGGGGGAAACAATGAGCAGTTCTTC. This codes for CASSSGIREGGNNEQFF.

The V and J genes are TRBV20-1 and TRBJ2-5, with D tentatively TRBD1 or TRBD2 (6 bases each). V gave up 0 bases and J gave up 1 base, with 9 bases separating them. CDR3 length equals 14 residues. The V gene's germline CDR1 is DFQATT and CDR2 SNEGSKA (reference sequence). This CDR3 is CSAREGGGQETQYF. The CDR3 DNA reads TGCAGTGCTAGAGAGGGGGGCGGCCAAGAGACCCAGTACTTC.